This entry features one T cell receptor (beta chain) sequence. Profiled with immunoSEQ multiplex PCR; TCRdb holds only in-frame clones, not every one. This table has 50,000 to 65,000 clones, about 89% appearing once. These data are taken from a study of T cell changes during pregnancy in multiple sclerosis. Germline V gene sequence: CDR1 MNHNS, CDR2 SASEGT. J was trimmed by 7 bases and V by 5 bases; bases with no gene match: 6. This CDR3 comprises 14 residues. The source was peripheral blood, collected after pregnancy. The chain uses TRBV6-1 and TRBJ2-1; 9 nucleotides match TRBD1. This receptor was identified in a female donor with multiple sclerosis, enrolled in a pregnancy study. In DNA form, the CDR3 reads TGTGCCAGCAGTCTACAGGGGGCATTAAATGAGCAGTTCTTC. The encoded protein is CASSLQGALNEQFF.